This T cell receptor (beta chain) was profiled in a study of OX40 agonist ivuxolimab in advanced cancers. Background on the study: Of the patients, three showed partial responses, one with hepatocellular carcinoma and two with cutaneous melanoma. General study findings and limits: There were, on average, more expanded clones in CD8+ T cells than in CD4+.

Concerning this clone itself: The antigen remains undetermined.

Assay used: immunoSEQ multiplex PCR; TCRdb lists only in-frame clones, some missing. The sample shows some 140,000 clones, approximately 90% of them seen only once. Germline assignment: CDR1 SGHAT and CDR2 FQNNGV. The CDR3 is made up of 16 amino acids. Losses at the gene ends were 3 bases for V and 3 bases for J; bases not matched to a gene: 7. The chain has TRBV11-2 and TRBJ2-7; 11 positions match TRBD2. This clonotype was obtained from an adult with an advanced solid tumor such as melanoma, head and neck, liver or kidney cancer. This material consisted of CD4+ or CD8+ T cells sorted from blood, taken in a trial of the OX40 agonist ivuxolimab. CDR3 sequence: CASSFIAGGGGYEQYF. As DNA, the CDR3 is TGTGCCAGCAGCTTTATAGCGGGAGGGGGAGGCTACGAGCAGTACTTC. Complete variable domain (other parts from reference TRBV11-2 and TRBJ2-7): EAGVAQSPRYKIIEKRQSVAFWCNPISGHATLYWYQQILGQGPKLLIQFQNNGVVDDSQLPKDRFSAERLKGVDSTLKIQPAKLEDSAVYLCASSFIAGGGGYEQYFGPGTRLTVT.